This TCR beta chain is drawn from a study of tumor-infiltrating lymphocytes in primary liver carcinoma. Study-wide results and limits: Tumor-blood pairs (like tumor-adjacent pairs) overlapped less than tumor region pairs did.

This clonotype was seen a handful of times. What it binds is unknown. Reverse transcription of 500 ng total RNA with a constant-region primer produced TCR beta cDNA. ARM-PCR was slightly modified, and three nested multiplex PCR rounds with it gave rise to the TCR beta libraries. Researchers ran the first two PCR rounds for around 10 cycles each with TRBV1-TRBV30 forward primers and a C-beta reverse primer. Via MiXCR, TCRdb re-called the multiplex PCR reads, giving one row per CDR3 protein. This sample carries some 180,000 distinct CDR3 sequences, roughly 60% of them seen once, and the ten largest clones take 72%. For blood RNA, unsorted whole blood served as the source, and germline DNA was extracted too. The CDR3 covers 12 residues. Germline V CDR1 and CDR2: MNHEY, SVGEGT. Trimming removed 6 bases from V and 1 base from J, with 4 bases in between.

The chain couples TRBV6-2 or TRBV6-3 to TRBJ1-5; the D is unclear. This sequence originates from a man aged 40-49 years with primary liver carcinoma and hepatitis B virus infection. The sequencing sample was made of peripheral blood. CDR3 residues: CASSDSNQPQHF. CDR3 nucleotides: TGTGCCAGCAGCGACAGCAATCAGCCCCAGCATTTT.